This T cell receptor (beta chain) emerged from a study of shared clonotypes between healthy human individuals. Study-level points and caveats: Investigators collected only blood, and repertoires in tissues likely differ. A few donors had approximately 4.6% of their naive CD4 clonotypes in common. A reduction in generation probabilities was seen for non-shared clonotypes relative to those shared by all four donors.

On this clone: Its antigen is currently unknown.

Germline V gene lookup returns CDR1 SGHVS and CDR2 FQNEAQ. V trimming: 5 bases; J trimming: 2 bases; junction bases outside the gene matches: 5. The CDR3 consists of 14 residues. Deep-level running was used for the assay. The assay was immunoSEQ multiplex PCR, and TCRdb's table has in-frame clones only and misses some. The sample records around 940,000 clones, 76% being singletons. V gene TRBV7-8 combines with J gene TRBJ1-1; 7 positions agree with TRBD1. The sequence was obtained from a man younger than 35 in good health. The sequencing sample was made of memory CD4+ T cells sorted from blood. As to subset: CD45RA-negative fraction. The CDR3 DNA reads TGTGCCAGCAGCCGAACAGGGGCCAACACTGAAGCTTTCTTT. It codes for CASSRTGANTEAFF.